A single sample is the source of the 24 T cell receptor beta chains below, sequenced in a study of identical twins. TCRdb recomputed calls from the 5' RACE reads with MiXCR, one row per CDR3 protein. The sample contains approximately 240,000 distinct CDR3 sequences, about 14% of which appear only once. Specimen: memory (CD45RO+) T cells sorted from blood. These receptors came from a woman aged 18-29 years in good health.

The sample holds a few counts of this clonotype. The V and J genes are TRBV4-1 and TRBJ2-5; D unclear. The CDR3 loop spans 13 amino acids. The ends were cut back, 2 bases at V and 2 bases at J, with 6 bases in the middle. Per the germline V gene, CDR1 is MGHRA and CDR2 is YSYEKL. CDR3: CASSQRNQETQYF. The CDR3 DNA follows: TGCGCCAGCAGCCAACGGAATCAAGAGACCCAGTACTTC.

A remark on this clonotype: At one of its ends the junction is not consistent with the germline gene, which may arise from a read error. The V and J genes are TRBV10-3 and TRBJ2-5; TRBD1 matches 9 bases. Germline values: CDR1 ENHRY, CDR2 SYGVKD. The CDR3 has 14 residues. CDR3 nucleotides: TGTGCCATCAGTGATTGGACAGGGGCGGAGACCCATTACTTC. Amino acid sequence: CAISDWTGAETHYF.

This clonotype was counted only a few times. The chain combines TRBV20-1 with TRBJ2-4; D may be TRBD1 (6 bases). The germline CDR1 and CDR2 sequences are DFQATT and SNEGSKA (reference sequence). There are 14 residues in the CDR3. Trimming took 7 bases from V and 0 from J, leaving 13 bases between them. CDR3 region: CSVLDSEAKNIQYF. As DNA, the CDR3 is TGCAGTGTTTTGGACAGCGAAGCCAAAAACATTCAGTACTTC.

This clonotype was counted at least ten times. The V call is TRBV12-3 or TRBV12-4, the J call TRBJ2-5; D is perhaps TRBD1 or TRBD2 (5 bases each). The CDR3 spans 12 residues. Trimming stripped 5 bases from V and 7 bases from J, with 11 bases between. This chain's CDR3 is CASSAAGGTQYF. The CDR3 nucleotides are TGTGCCAGCAGTGCCGCTGGGGGGACCCAGTACTTC.

This chain uses TRBV5-1 with TRBJ2-5; the match to TRBD1 covers 7 bases. V shed 5 bases and J 1 base; nucleotides not matched to a gene: 5. The CDR3 extends over 14 amino acids. The germline gives CDR1 SGHRS, CDR2 YFSETQ. CDR3 loop: CASSWDSLQETQYF. CDR3 DNA: TGCGCCAGCAGTTGGGACAGCCTCCAAGAGACCCAGTACTTC.

This chain links TRBV5-1 with TRBJ2-7; tentatively, D is TRBD2 (6 bases). Germline V lookup: CDR1 SGHRS, CDR2 YFSETQ. The V end lost 7 bases, the J end lost 7 bases, and 24 bases lay between the germline ends. The CDR3 sequence is 15 residues long. CDR3 in amino acids: CASAVGSLERGEQYF. CDR3 sequence (DNA): TGCGCCAGCGCTGTCGGAAGCCTCGAACGGGGGGAGCAGTACTTC. Full variable domain (rest looked up from reference TRBV5-1 and TRBJ2-7): KAGVTQTPRYLIKTRGQQVTLSCSPISGHRSVSWYQQTPGQGLQFLFEYFSETQRNKGNFPGRFSGRQFSNSRSEMNVSTLELGDSALYLCASAVGSLERGEQYFGPGTRLTVT.

This clonotype occurred a few times. The V and J genes are TRBV20-1 and TRBJ2-1; TRBD2 matches at 7 bases. CDR1 and CDR2 (germline): DFQATT, SNEGSKA (reference sequence). The CDR3 is 14 residues long. With 3 bases clipped from V and 4 bases from J, the junction kept 6 bases outside the gene matches. Written as DNA, the CDR3 is TGCAGTGCTAGCCGGACTAGGACATACAATGAGCAGTTCTTC. Protein sequence: CSASRTRTYNEQFF.

This sequence joins TRBV10-3 and TRBJ2-3; the D is unclear. V lost 2 bases and J lost 3, with 15 bases in between. Per the germline V gene, CDR1 is ENHRY and CDR2 is SYGVKD. CDR3 length equals 16 residues. The CDR3 nucleotides are TGTGCCATCAGTGAGAATGCCGGTTTGGGGACAGATACGCAGTATTTT. Translating it yields CAISENAGLGTDTQYF.

V gene TRBV2 combines with J gene TRBJ2-7; D gene uncertain. Trimming left V 2 bases short and J 6 bases short, with 14 bases between. CDR3 length equals 14 residues. From germline, CDR1 is SNHLY and CDR2 FYNNEI. This CDR3 is CASSETSSLSEQYF. In DNA form, the CDR3 reads TGTGCCAGCAGTGAAACATCCTCTTTGTCCGAGCAGTACTTC.

The genes are TRBV5-1 and TRBJ1-1; a weak D match, TRBD1 (5 bases). Trimming took 2 bases from V and 1 from J, leaving 12 bases between them. Germline V gene lookup returns CDR1 SGHRS and CDR2 YFSETQ. CDR3 size: 15 residues. The CDR3 nucleotides are TGCGCCAGCAGCTTAATGCCTGGGACGAACACTGAAGCTTTCTTT. Residues: CASSLMPGTNTEAFF.

This clonotype was counted ten times or more. The chain joins TRBV7-2 to TRBJ1-2; 7 nucleotides agree with TRBD1. CDR1 is SGHTA, CDR2 FQGNSA, per germline. V trimming: 1 base; J trimming: 6 bases; junction bases outside the gene matches: 5. This CDR3 has 14 amino acids. CDR3 sequence: CASSLEPTGNGYTF. As DNA, the CDR3 is TGTGCCAGCAGCTTAGAGCCGACAGGGAATGGCTACACCTTC.

This clonotype showed up just a few times. The chain couples TRBV5-1 to TRBJ2-5, with unresolved D. This CDR3 is 14 amino acids long. The V and J ends lost 2 bases and 5 bases respectively, with 13 bases between them. The germline gives CDR1 SGHRS, CDR2 YFSETQ. The CDR3: CASSLRTRTETQYF. In DNA form, the CDR3 reads TGCGCCAGCAGCTTAAGAACCCGAACGGAGACCCAGTACTTC.

This clonotype was picked up a small number of times. The genes are TRBV7-9 and TRBJ1-2; tentatively, D is TRBD1 (6 bases). With 0 bases removed from V and 6 bases from J, the gap between germline ends came to 11 bases. CDR3 length: 14 amino acids. Germline V gene sequence: CDR1 SEHNR, CDR2 FQNEAQ (reference sequence). The CDR3, as DNA: TGTGCCAGCAGCTTAGCCCAGGGGTCCGATGGCTACACCTTC. It encodes CASSLAQGSDGYTF.

The chain is built from TRBV7-8 and TRBJ2-6, with D perhaps given as TRBD1 or TRBD2 (5 bases each). V was clipped by 1 base and J by 3 bases, with 16 bases between them. This CDR3 contains 18 residues. The germline CDR1 and CDR2 sequences are SGHVS and FQNEAQ. The CDR3: CASSLGGWGLGGANVLTF. The CDR3 DNA reads as TGTGCCAGCAGCTTAGGGGGGTGGGGTTTAGGTGGGGCCAACGTCCTGACTTTC.

The chain joins TRBV30 to TRBJ2-1; D not resolved. The CDR3 is made up of 12 amino acids. V shed 0 bases and J shed 10 bases, with 10 bases lying between them. CDR1 is GTSNPN and CDR2 is SVGIG in the germline V gene (reference sequence). This CDR3 is CAWSVLVEEQFF. The CDR3 DNA follows: TGTGCCTGGAGTGTACTGGTGGAAGAGCAGTTCTTC.

This clonotype was seen only a few times. This sequence joins TRBV11-1 and TRBJ2-1; 9 bases match TRBD2. The CDR3 has 19 amino acids. Germline CDR1 reads SGHAT; CDR2 reads FQDESV (reference sequence). The V and J ends lost 1 base and 7 bases, in that order; junction bases with no gene match: 17. The CDR3 DNA sequence: TGTGCCAGCAGCTTAGGGATCAAAAGCGGGGGGCCCCGGGTGAATGAGCAGTTCTTC. This gives the protein CASSLGIKSGGPRVNEQFF.

There are a few counts of this clonotype. The rearrangement links TRBV20-1 to TRBJ1-4; D may be TRBD1 (6 bases). V was trimmed by 3 bases and J by 8 bases, leaving 16 bases between them. The CDR3 extends over 14 amino acids. Germline V lookup: CDR1 DFQATT, CDR2 SNEGSKA (reference sequence). The CDR3 protein is CSASSPNREEKLFF. CDR3 nucleotide sequence: TGCAGTGCTAGTTCGCCCAACAGGGAGGAAAAACTGTTTTTT.

The chain couples TRBV7-9 to TRBJ2-7; TRBD2 is a possible D gene (6 bases). V dropped 5 bases and J dropped 0 bases, with 20 bases sitting between them. The CDR3 spans 17 residues. Germline V gives CDR1 SEHNR, CDR2 FQNEAQ (reference sequence). The CDR3 loop reads CASSPTRLTGASYEQYF. DNA for the CDR3: TGTGCCAGCAGCCCGACCCGATTAACGGGAGCCTCCTACGAGCAGTACTTC. The complete variable domain, with remaining parts taken from reference TRBV7-9 and TRBJ2-7, reads DTGVSQNPRHKITKRGQNVTFRCDPISEHNRLYWYRQTLGQGPEFLTYFQNEAQLEKSRLLSDRFSAERPKGSFSTLEIQRTEQGDSAMYLCASSPTRLTGASYEQYFGPGTRLTVT.

J is TRBJ1-4 and V is TRBV5-1; D gene uncertain. Trimming shortened V by 1 base and J by 4 bases, and 8 bases separated the two germline ends. The CDR3 is 14 amino acids. Germline CDR1 and CDR2: SGHRS and YFSETQ. The CDR3 coding sequence is TGCGCCAGCAGCTTGTGGGGAAGTAATGAAAAACTGTTTTTT. It encodes CASSLWGSNEKLFF. Full variable domain (missing parts from reference TRBV5-1 and TRBJ1-4): KAGVTQTPRYLIKTRGQQVTLSCSPISGHRSVSWYQQTPGQGLQFLFEYFSETQRNKGNFPGRFSGRQFSNSRSEMNVSTLELGDSALYLCASSLWGSNEKLFFGSGTQLSVL.

A few counts support this clonotype. The rearrangement joins TRBV10-3 to TRBJ2-6; no firm D call. Trimming took 0 bases from V and 4 from J, leaving 7 bases between them. From germline, CDR1 is ENHRY and CDR2 SYGVKD. The CDR3 length is 15 residues. This CDR3 reads CAISESSKGANVLTF. CDR3 in DNA: TGTGCCATCAGTGAGTCGAGTAAGGGGGCCAACGTCCTGACTTTC.

This clonotype has at least ten counts. The chain recombines TRBV29-1 with TRBJ1-1; TRBD1 might be the D (5 bases). Germline CDR1 is SQVTM and CDR2 is ANQGSEA. The V and J ends lost 3 bases and 0 bases respectively, with 14 bases between them. CDR3 length: 15 residues. This CDR3 reads CSVDSGWAMNTEAFF. The DNA for the CDR3 is TGCAGCGTTGACTCAGGGTGGGCGATGAACACTGAAGCTTTCTTT.

The chain has TRBV6-1 and TRBJ1-4; perhaps TRBD1 as D (6 bases). The CDR3 is 15 amino acids. Deletions cut 5 bases from V and 2 bases from J, with 12 bases between. Per germline, CDR1 MNHNS and CDR2 SASEGT. Written as DNA, the CDR3 is TGTGCCAGCAGTAAGAACAGGGATACTAATGAAAAACTGTTTTTT. It specifies CASSKNRDTNEKLFF.

This clonotype was seen a handful of times. V and J are TRBV5-4 and TRBJ2-1; D gene uncertain. Germline values: CDR1 SGHNT, CDR2 YYREEE (reference sequence). The V end was cut by 3 bases, the J end by 3 bases, with 22 bases between. The CDR3 is 18 amino acids. CDR3 sequence reads: CASSSPNPDEEGYNEQFF. Here the CDR3 DNA reads TGTGCCAGCAGCTCCCCGAACCCGGACGAGGAAGGCTACAATGAGCAGTTCTTC.

The chain employs TRBV3-1 and TRBJ2-5; weak D call: TRBD1 (6 bases). The germline V and J ends were trimmed by 6 bases and 2 bases, with 7 bases remaining between them. Germline loops: CDR1 LGHDT, CDR2 YNNKEL (reference sequence). This CDR3 is built from 12 residues. CDR3 loop: CASRGTQETQYF. The CDR3 DNA sequence: TGTGCCAGCAGAGGGACACAAGAGACCCAGTACTTC.